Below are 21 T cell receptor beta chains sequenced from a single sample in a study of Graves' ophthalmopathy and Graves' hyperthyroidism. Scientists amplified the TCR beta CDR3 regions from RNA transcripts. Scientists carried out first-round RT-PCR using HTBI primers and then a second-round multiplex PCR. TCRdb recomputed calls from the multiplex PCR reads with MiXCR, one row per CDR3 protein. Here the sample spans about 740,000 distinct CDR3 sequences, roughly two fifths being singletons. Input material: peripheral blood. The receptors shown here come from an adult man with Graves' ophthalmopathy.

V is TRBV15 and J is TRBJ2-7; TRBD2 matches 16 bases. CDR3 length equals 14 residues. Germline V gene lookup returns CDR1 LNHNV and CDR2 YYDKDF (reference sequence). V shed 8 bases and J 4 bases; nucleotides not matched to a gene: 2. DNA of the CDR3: TGTGCCACCGGGACTAGCGGGAGGGCGTACGAGCAGTACTTC. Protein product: CATGTSGRAYEQYF.

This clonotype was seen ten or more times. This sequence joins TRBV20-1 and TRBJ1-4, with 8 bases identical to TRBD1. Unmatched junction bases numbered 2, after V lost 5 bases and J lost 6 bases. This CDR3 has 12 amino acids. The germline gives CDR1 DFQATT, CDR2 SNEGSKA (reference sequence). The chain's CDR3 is CSAATGDEKLFF. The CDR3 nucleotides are TGCAGTGCTGCGACAGGGGATGAAAAACTGTTTTTT.

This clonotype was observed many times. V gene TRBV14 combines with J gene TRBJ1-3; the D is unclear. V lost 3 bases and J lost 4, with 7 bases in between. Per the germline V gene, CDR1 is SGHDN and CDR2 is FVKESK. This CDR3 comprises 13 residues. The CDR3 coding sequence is TGTGCCAGCAGCCAGACTGTCGGAAACACCATATATTTT. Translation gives CASSQTVGNTIYF. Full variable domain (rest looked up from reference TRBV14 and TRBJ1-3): EAGVTQFPSHSVIEKGQTVTLRCDPISGHDNLYWYRRVMGKEIKFLLHFVKESKQDESGMPNNRFLAERTGGTYSTLKVQPAELEDSGVYFCASSQTVGNTIYFGEGSWLTVV.

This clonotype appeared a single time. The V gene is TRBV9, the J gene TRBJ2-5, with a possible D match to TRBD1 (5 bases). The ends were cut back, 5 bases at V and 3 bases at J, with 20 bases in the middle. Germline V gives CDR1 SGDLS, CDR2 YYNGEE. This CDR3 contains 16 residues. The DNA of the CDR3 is TGTGCCAGCAGTTCCGCCCCCACAACAGGTGAAGAGACCCAGTACTTC. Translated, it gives CASSSAPTTGEETQYF.

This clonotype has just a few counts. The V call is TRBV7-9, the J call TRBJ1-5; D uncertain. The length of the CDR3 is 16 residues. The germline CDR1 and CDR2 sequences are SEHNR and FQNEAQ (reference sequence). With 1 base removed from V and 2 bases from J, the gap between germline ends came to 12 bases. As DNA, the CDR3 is TGTGCCAGCAGCTTAGGTGGGAGCTGGGGCAATCAGCCCCAGCATTTT. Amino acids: CASSLGGSWGNQPQHF.

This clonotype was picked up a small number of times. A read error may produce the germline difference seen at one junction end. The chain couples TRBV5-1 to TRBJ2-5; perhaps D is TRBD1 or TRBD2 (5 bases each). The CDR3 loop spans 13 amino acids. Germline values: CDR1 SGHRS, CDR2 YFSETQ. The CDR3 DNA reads TGTGCCAGCAGCTTGGTGGCAGGGAGTGACCAGTACTTC. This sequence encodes CASSLVAGSDQYF.

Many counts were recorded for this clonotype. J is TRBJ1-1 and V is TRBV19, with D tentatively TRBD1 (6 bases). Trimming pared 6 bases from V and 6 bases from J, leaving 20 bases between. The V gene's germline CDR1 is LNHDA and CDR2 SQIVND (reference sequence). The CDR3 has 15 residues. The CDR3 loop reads CASRGKGHSGPEAFF. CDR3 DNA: TGTGCCAGTAGGGGTAAGGGACATTCCGGCCCTGAAGCTTTCTTT.

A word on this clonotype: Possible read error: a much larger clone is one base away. Here the CDR3 DNA reads TGTGCCAGCGGCCGTCACTACGGCTACGAGCAGTACTTC. This codes for CASGRHYGYEQYF. The J gene is TRBJ2-7, the V gene TRBV2; no clear D. Germline V lookup: CDR1 SNHLY, CDR2 FYNNEI. This CDR3 comprises 13 residues. V lost 8 bases to trimming and J lost 3 bases, with 14 bases between them.

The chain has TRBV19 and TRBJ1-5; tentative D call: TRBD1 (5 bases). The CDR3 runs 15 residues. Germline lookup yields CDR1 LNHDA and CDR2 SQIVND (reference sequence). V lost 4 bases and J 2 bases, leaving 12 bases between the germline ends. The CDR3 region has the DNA TGTGCCAGTAGTACCGGGCGGACACGCAATCAGCCCCAGCATTTT. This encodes CASSTGRTRNQPQHF.

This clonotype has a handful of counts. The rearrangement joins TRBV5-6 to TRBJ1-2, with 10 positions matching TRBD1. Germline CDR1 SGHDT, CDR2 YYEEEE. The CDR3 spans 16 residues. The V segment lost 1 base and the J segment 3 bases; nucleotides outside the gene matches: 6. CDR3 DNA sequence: TGTGCCAGCAGCTTGCCGACAGGGGGCTTGGACTATGGCTACACCTTC. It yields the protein CASSLPTGGLDYGYTF.

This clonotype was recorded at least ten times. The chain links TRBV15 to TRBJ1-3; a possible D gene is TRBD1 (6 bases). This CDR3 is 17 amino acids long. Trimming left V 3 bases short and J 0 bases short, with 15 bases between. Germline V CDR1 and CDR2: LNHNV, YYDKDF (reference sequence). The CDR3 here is CATSRDTGHNSGNTIYF. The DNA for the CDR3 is TGTGCCACCAGCAGGGATACGGGACACAACTCTGGAAACACCATATATTTT.

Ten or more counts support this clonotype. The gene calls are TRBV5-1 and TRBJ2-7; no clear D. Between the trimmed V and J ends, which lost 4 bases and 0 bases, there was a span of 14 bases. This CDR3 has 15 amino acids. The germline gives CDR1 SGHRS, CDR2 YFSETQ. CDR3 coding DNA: TGCGCCAGCAGCGACACGGTAGCTACCTCCTACGAGCAGTACTTC. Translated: CASSDTVATSYEQYF.

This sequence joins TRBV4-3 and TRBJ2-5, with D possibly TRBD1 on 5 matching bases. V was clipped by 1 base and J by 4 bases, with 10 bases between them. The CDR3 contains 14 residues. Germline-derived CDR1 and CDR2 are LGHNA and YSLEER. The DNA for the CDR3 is TGCGCCAGCAGCCAAGGGGGCGTACCAGAGACCCAGTACTTC. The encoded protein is CASSQGGVPETQYF.

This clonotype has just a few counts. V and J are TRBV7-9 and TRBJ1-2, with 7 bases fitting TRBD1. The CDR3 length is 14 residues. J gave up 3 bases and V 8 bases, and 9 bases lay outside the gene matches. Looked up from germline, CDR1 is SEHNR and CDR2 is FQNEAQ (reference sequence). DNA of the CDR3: TGTGCCAGCCTCAGGGGGGACGCATACTATGGCTACACCTTC. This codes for CASLRGDAYYGYTF.

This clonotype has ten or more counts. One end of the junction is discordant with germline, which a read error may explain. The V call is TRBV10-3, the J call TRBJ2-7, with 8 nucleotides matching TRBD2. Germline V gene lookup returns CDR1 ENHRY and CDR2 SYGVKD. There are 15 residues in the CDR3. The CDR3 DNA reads TGTGCCAGCAGTGTGGGGACTAGTCGGATCGACGAGCAGTACTTC. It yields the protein CASSVGTSRIDEQYF.

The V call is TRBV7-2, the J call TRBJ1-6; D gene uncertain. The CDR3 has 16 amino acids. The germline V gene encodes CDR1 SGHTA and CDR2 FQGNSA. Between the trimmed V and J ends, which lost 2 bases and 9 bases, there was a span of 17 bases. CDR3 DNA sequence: TGTGCCAGCAGCTTACTAGGACCAGGTGGCGGTTCACCCCTCCACTTT. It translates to CASSLLGPGGGSPLHF. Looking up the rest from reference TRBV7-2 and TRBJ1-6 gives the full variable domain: GAGVSQSPSNKVTEKGKDVELRCDPISGHTALYWYRQSLGQGLEFLIYFQGNSAPDKSGLPSDRFSAERTGGSVSTLTIQRTQQEDSAVYLCASSLLGPGGGSPLHFGNGTRLTVT.

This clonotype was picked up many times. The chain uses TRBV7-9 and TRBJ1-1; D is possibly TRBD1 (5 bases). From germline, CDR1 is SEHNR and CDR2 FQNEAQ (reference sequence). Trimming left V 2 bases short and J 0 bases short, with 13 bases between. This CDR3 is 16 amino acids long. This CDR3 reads CASSLTPTEMNTEAFF. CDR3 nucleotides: TGTGCCAGCAGCTTAACCCCGACAGAAATGAACACTGAAGCTTTCTTT.

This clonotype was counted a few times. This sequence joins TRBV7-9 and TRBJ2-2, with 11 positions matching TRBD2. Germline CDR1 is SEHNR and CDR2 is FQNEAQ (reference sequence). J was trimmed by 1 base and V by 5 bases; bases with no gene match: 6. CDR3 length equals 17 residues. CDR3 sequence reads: CASSKSGLAENTGELFF. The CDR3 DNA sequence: TGTGCCAGCAGCAAATCGGGACTAGCGGAGAACACCGGGGAGCTGTTTTTT.

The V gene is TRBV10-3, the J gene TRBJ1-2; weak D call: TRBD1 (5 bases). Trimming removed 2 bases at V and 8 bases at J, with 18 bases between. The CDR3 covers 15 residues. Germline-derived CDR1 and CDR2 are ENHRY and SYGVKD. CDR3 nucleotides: TGTGCCATCAGTGAGACCCAGGGTACTTATATAGGCTACACCTTC. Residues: CAISETQGTYIGYTF.

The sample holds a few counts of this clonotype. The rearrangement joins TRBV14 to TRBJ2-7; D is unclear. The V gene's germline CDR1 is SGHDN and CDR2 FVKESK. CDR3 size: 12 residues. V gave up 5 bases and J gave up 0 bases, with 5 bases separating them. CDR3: CASSGNSYEQYF. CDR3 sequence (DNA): TGTGCCAGCAGCGGTAACTCCTACGAGCAGTACTTC.

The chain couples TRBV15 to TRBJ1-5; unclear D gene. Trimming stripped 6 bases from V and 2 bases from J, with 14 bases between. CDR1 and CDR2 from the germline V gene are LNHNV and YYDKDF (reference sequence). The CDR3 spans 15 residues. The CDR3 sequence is CATSIVVSGNQPQHF. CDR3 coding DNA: TGTGCCACCAGTATAGTGGTTAGTGGCAATCAGCCCCAGCATTTT.